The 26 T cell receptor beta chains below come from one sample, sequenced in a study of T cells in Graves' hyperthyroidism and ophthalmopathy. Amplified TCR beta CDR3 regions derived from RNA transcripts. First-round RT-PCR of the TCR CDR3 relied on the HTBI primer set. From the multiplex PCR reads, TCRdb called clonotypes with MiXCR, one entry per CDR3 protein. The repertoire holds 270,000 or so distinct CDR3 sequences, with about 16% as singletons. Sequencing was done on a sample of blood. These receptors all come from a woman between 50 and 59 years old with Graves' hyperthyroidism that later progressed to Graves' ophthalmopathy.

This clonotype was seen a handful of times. CDR3 DNA sequence: TGTGCCAGCAGCCCTAATCTATACGAGCAGTACTTC. Translating it yields CASSPNLYEQYF. The V call is TRBV6-1, the J call TRBJ2-7; no firm D call. V lost 6 bases and J 4 bases, leaving 10 bases between the germline ends. This CDR3 is 12 amino acids long. Germline V gene lookup returns CDR1 MNHNS and CDR2 SASEGT.

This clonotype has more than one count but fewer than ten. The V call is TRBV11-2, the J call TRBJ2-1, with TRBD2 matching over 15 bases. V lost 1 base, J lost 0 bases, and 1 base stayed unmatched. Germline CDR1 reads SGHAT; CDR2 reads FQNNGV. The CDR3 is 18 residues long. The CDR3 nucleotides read TGTGCCAGCAGCTTAGGGACTAGCGGGAGGGCCTCCTACAATGAGCAGTTCTTC. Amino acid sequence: CASSLGTSGRASYNEQFF.

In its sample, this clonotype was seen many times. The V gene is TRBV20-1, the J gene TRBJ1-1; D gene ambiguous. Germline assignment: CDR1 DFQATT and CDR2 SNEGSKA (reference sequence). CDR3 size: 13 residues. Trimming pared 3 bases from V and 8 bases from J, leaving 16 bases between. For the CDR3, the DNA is TGCAGTGCTAGTATTGGCCAAGGAAGGGAAGCTTTCTTT. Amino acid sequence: CSASIGQGREAFF.

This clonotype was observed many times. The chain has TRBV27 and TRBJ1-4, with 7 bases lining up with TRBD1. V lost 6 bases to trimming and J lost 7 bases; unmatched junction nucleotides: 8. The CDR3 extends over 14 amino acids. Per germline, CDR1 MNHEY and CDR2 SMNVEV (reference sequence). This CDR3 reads CASSFGTDSEKLFF. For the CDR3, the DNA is TGTGCCAGCAGCTTTGGGACAGACAGTGAAAAACTGTTTTTT.

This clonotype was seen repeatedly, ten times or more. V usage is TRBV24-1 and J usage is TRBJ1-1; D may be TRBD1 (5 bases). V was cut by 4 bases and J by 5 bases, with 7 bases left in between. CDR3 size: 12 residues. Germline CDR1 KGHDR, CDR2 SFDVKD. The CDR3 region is CATSEGGTEAFF. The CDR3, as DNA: TGTGCCACCAGTGAGGGGGGGACTGAAGCTTTCTTT.

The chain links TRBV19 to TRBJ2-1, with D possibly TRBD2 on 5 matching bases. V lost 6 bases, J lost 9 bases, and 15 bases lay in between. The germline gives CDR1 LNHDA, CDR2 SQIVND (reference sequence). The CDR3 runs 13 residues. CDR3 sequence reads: CASRPPRGSEQFF. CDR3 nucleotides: TGTGCCAGTAGGCCTCCCCGAGGGAGTGAGCAGTTCTTC.

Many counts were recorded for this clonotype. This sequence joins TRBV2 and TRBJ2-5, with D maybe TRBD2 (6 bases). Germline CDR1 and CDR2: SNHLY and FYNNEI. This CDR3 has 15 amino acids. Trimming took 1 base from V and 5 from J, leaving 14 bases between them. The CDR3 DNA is TGTGCCAGCAGTGAAGGGGGGGACGACACGGAGACCCAGTACTTC. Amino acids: CASSEGGDDTETQYF. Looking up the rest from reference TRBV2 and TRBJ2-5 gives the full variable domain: EPEVTQTPSHQVTQMGQEVILRCVPISNHLYFYWYRQILGQKVEFLVSFYNNEISEKSEIFDDQFSVERPDGSNFTLKIRSTKLEDSAMYFCASSEGGDDTETQYFGPGTRLLVL.

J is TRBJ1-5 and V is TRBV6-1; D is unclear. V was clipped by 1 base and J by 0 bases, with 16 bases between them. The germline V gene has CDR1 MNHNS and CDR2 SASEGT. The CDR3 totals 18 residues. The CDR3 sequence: CASSEGGGGTHSNQPQHF. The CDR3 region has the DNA TGTGCCAGCAGTGAAGGCGGAGGCGGTACTCATAGCAATCAGCCCCAGCATTTT.

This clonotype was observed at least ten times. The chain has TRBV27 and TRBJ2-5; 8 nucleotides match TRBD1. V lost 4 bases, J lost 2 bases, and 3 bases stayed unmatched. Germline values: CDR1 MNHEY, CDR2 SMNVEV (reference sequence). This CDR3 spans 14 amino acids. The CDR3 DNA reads TGTGCCAGCAGTTGGACAGGGCGTCAAGAGACCCAGTACTTC. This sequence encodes CASSWTGRQETQYF.

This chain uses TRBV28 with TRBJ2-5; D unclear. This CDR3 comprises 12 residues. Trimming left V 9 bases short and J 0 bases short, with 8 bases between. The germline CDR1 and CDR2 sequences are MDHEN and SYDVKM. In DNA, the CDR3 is TGTGCCAGGACGGAGTACCAAGAGACCCAGTACTTC. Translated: CARTEYQETQYF.

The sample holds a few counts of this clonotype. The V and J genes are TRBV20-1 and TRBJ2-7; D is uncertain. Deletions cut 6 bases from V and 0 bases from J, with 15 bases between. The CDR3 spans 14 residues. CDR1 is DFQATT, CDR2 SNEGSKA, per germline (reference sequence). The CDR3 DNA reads TGCAGTGCCTTACCTCACAGCCGCTCCTACGAGCAGTACTTC. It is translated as CSALPHSRSYEQYF.

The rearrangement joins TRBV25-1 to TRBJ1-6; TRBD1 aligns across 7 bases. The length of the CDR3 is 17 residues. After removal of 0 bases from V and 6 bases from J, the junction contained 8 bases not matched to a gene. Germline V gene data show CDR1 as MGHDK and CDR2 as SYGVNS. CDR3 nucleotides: TGTGCCAGCAGTGAATATTCCCCGGGACAGTCTAATTCACCCCTCCACTTT. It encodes CASSEYSPGQSNSPLHF. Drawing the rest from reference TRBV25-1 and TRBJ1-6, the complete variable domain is EADIYQTPRYLVIGTGKKITLECSQTMGHDKMYWYQQDPGMELHLIHYSYGVNSTEKGDLSSESTVSRIRTEHFPLTLESARPSHTSQYLCASSEYSPGQSNSPLHFGNGTRLTVT.

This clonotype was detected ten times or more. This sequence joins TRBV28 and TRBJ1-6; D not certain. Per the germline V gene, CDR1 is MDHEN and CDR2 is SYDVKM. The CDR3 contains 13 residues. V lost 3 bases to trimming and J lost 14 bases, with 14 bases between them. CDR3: CASSLKSPRTLHF. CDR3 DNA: TGTGCCAGCAGTTTGAAATCCCCTCGGACCCTCCACTTT.

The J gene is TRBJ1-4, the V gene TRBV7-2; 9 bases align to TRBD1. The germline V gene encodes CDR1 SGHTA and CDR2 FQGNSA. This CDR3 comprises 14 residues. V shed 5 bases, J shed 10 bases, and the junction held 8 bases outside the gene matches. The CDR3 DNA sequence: TGTGCCAGCAGCCGGGACAGGGCCACAGTAAAACTGTTTTTT. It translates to CASSRDRATVKLFF.

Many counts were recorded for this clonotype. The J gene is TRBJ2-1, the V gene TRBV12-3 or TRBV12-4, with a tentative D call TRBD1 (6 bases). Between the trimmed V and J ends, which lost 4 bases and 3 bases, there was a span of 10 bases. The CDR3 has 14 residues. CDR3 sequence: CASSSRGHYNEQFF. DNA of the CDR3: TGTGCCAGCAGTTCCAGGGGCCACTACAATGAGCAGTTCTTC.

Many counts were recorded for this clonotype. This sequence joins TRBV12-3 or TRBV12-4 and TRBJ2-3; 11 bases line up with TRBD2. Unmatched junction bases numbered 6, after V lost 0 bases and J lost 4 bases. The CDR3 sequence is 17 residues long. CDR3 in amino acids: CASSLAASGRLPDTQYF. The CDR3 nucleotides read TGTGCCAGCAGTTTAGCAGCTAGCGGGAGGTTGCCAGATACGCAGTATTTT.

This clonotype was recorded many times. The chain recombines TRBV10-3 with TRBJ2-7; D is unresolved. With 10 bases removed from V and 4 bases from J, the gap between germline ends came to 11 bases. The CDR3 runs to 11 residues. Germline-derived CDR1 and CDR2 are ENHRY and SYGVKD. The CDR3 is CATHSLYEQYF. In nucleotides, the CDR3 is TGTGCCACGCACTCGCTATACGAGCAGTACTTC.

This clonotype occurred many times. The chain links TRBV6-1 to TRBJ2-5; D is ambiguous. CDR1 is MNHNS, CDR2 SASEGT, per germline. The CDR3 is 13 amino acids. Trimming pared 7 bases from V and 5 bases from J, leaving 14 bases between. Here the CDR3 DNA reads TGTGCCAGCACCCTGCTACTGGAGGAGACCCAGTACTTC. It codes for CASTLLLEETQYF.

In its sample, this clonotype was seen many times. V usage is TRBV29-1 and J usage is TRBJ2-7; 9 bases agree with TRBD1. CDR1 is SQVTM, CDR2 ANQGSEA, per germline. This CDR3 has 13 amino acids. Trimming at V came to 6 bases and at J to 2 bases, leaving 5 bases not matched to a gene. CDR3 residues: CSVSGTGTYEQYF. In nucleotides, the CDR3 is TGCAGCGTGTCGGGGACAGGGACCTACGAGCAGTACTTC.

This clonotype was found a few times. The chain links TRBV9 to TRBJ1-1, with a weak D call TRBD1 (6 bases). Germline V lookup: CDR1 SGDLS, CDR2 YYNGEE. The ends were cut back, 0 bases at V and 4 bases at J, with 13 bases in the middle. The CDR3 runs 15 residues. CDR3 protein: CASSVAGGQGTEAFF. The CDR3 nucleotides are TGTGCCAGCAGCGTAGCGGGGGGGCAGGGCACTGAAGCTTTCTTT.

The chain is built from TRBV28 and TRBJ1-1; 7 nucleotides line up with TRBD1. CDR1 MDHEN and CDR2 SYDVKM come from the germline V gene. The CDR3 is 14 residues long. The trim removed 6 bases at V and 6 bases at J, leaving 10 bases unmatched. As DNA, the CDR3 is TGTGCCAGCAGGTCGCAGGGGGGTAAGGCTGAAGCTTTCTTT. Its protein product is CASRSQGGKAEAFF.

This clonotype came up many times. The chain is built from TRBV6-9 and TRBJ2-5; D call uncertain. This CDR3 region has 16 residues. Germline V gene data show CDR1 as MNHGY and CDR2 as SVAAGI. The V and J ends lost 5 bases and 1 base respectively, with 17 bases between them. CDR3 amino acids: CASSPRQGEFQETQYF. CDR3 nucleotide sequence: TGTGCCAGCAGTCCCCGACAAGGAGAGTTCCAAGAGACCCAGTACTTC.

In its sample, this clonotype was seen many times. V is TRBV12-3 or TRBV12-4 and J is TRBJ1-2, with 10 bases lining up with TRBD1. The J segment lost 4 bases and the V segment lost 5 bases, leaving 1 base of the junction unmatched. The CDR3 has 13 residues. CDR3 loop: CASSRDRGYGYTF. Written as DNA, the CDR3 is TGTGCCAGCAGTAGGGACAGGGGCTATGGCTACACCTTC.

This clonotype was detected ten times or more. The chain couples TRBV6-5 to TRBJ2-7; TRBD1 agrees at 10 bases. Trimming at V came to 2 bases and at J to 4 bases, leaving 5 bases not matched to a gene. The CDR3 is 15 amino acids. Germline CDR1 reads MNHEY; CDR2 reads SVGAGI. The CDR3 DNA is TGTGCCAGCAGTTACGGGACAGGGGAACGTTACGAGCAGTACTTC. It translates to CASSYGTGERYEQYF.

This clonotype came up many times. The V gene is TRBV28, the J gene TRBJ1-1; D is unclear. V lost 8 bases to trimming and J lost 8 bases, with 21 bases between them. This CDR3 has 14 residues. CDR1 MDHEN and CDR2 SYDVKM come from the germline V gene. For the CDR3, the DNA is TGTGCCAGCTCAAGCCCCGGCCGCACCCCCGAAGCTTTCTTT. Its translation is CASSSPGRTPEAFF.

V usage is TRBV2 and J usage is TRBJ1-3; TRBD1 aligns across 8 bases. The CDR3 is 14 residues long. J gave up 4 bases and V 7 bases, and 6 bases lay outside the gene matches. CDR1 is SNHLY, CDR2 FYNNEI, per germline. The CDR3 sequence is CASISDRAGNTIYF. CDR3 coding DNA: TGTGCCAGCATTTCGGACAGGGCCGGAAACACCATATATTTT.